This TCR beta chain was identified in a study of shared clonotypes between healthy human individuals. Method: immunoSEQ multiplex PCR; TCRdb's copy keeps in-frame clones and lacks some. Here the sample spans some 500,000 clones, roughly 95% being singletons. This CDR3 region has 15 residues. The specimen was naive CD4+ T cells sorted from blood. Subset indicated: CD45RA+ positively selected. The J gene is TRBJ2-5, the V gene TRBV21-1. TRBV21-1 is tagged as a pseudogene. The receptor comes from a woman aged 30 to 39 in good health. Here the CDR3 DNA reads TGTGCCAGCAGCAAGAAAATCGGAAGGCAAGAGACCCAGTACTTC. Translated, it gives CASSKKIGRQETQYF.